The next 24 T cell receptor beta chains were all read from a single sample in a study of identical twins. TCRdb reprocessed the 5' RACE reads via MiXCR and lists one record per CDR3 protein. The sample has 150,000 or so distinct CDR3 sequences, around 3.5% seen once. Material for sequencing was memory T cells sorted from blood. The source of these receptors is a young man in good health.

Concerning this clonotype: A much larger clone sits a single nucleotide away, making a read error possible. V and J are TRBV7-8 and TRBJ2-7, with TRBD2 identical over 8 bases. Germline loops: CDR1 SGHVS, CDR2 FQNEAQ. The length of the CDR3 is 15 residues. V was pared by 3 bases and J by 0 bases, with 4 bases of the junction left unmatched. The DNA of the CDR3 is TGTGCCAGCAGCTTCTTAAGCGGGAGCTCCTACGAGCAGTACTTC. Protein: CASSFLSGSSYEQYF. Based on the CDR3 plus reference TRBV7-8 and TRBJ2-7, the full variable domain is GAGVSQSPRYKVAKRGQDVALRCDPISGHVSLFWYQQALGQGPEFLTYFQNEAQLDKSGLPSDRFFAERPEGSVSTLKIQRTQQEDSAVYLCASSFLSGSSYEQYFGPGTRLTVT.

This clonotype was found many times. This sequence joins TRBV7-2 and TRBJ2-1; D unresolved. Germline CDR1 SGHTA, CDR2 FQGNSA. Trimming removed 5 bases at V and 0 bases at J, with 8 bases between. The CDR3 runs 14 residues. The CDR3 coding sequence is TGTGCCAGCAGCCCTGCTAGCTCCTACAATGAGCAGTTCTTC. Translated: CASSPASSYNEQFF.

This clonotype was recorded at least ten times. This chain links TRBV7-8 with TRBJ1-4; D perhaps matches TRBD1 (5 bases). Trimming pared 1 base from V and 6 bases from J, leaving 12 bases between. This CDR3 region has 15 residues. In germline, CDR1 is SGHVS, CDR2 FQNEAQ. This CDR3 is CASSLVGTADEKLFF. The CDR3 DNA is TGTGCCAGCAGCTTAGTAGGGACGGCAGATGAAAAACTGTTTTTT.

This clonotype showed up many times. The gene calls are TRBV5-1 and TRBJ2-2; unclear D gene. V lost 7 bases and J lost 5, with 15 bases in between. This CDR3 is built from 14 residues. Germline loops: CDR1 SGHRS, CDR2 YFSETQ. CDR3 sequence reads: CASRAPGGTGELFF. The CDR3 DNA reads as TGCGCCAGCCGGGCTCCGGGCGGTACCGGGGAGCTGTTTTTT.

This clonotype showed up just a few times. The rearrangement links TRBV28 to TRBJ1-5; D remains unclear. The ends were cut back, 2 bases at V and 7 bases at J, with 9 bases in the middle. Germline V lookup: CDR1 MDHEN, CDR2 SYDVKM. The CDR3 length is 13 residues. The CDR3 DNA reads as TGTGCCAGCAGTTTACCCGGGATCCAGCCCCAGCATTTT. This encodes CASSLPGIQPQHF.

This clonotype was observed at least ten times. The chain is built from TRBV15 and TRBJ1-4; 8 bases agree with TRBD1. Trimming cost V 5 bases and J 7 bases; bases outside gene matches: 9. CDR3 length: 15 residues. Germline V gene sequence: CDR1 LNHNV, CDR2 YYDKDF (reference sequence). DNA of the CDR3: TGTGCCACCAGCTCCTTTGGGGACAGGAGTGAAAAACTGTTTTTT. Residues: CATSSFGDRSEKLFF.

This clonotype was observed many times. The chain's CDR3 is CASSGREKLFF. Here the CDR3 DNA reads TGTGCCAGCAGCGGTAGAGAGAAACTGTTTTTT. The chain combines TRBV4-2 with TRBJ1-4; D is unclear. The V gene's germline CDR1 is LGHNA and CDR2 YNFKEQ. The CDR3 length is 11 residues. Trimming shortened V by 5 bases and J by 11 bases, and 9 bases separated the two germline ends.

This clonotype was counted ten times or more. The rearrangement uses TRBV5-1 and TRBJ2-7; TRBD2 agrees at 10 bases. The CDR3 contains 15 residues. Trimming cost V 0 bases and J 4 bases; bases outside gene matches: 4. Germline V gene lookup returns CDR1 SGHRS and CDR2 YFSETQ. CDR3 in amino acids: CASSLESSGGYEQYF. CDR3 coding DNA: TGCGCCAGCAGCTTGGAGTCTAGCGGGGGTTACGAGCAGTACTTC.

This clonotype was seen repeatedly, ten times or more. One junction end does not reproduce the germline sequence, and a read error may be involved. The chain carries TRBV7-3 and TRBJ2-1, with 11 bases matching TRBD2. The CDR3 has 17 amino acids. Germline-derived CDR1 and CDR2 are SGHTA and FQGTGA. In nucleotides, the CDR3 is TGTGCCAGCAGCCTAACCAGCGGGTTAGCGGGAGGGATTGAGCAGTTCTTC. Protein: CASSLTSGLAGGIEQFF.

This clonotype was counted at least ten times. The genes are TRBV3-1 and TRBJ2-5; 12 bases match TRBD2. The CDR3 runs to 15 residues. The germline gives CDR1 LGHDT, CDR2 YNNKEL (reference sequence). V lost 8 bases and J lost 5; bases outside the gene matches: 9. The CDR3 here is CASSPSGRAGETQYF. The CDR3 nucleotides read TGTGCCAGCTCCCCTAGCGGGAGGGCCGGTGAGACCCAGTACTTC.

This clonotype came up many times. V usage is TRBV20-1 and J usage is TRBJ2-3; D is ambiguous. Per germline, CDR1 DFQATT and CDR2 SNEGSKA (reference sequence). The CDR3 is 13 amino acids. The CDR3 nucleotides are TGCAGCGCTCTGGACGGGCGTGGAGATACGCAGTATTTT. Its translation: CSALDGRGDTQYF.

This clonotype was counted many times. V gene TRBV5-6 combines with J gene TRBJ2-1, with D perhaps TRBD2 (5 bases). The CDR3 is 16 residues long. CDR1 is SGHDT and CDR2 is YYEEEE in the germline V gene. Trimming stripped 3 bases from V and 7 bases from J, with 20 bases between. CDR3 sequence reads: CASSSLRVRERNEQFF. The CDR3 region has the DNA TGTGCCAGCAGCTCCCTGCGGGTGCGCGAAAGGAATGAGCAGTTCTTC. Full variable domain (rest looked up from reference TRBV5-6 and TRBJ2-1): DAGVTQSPTHLIKTRGQQVTLRCSPKSGHDTVSWYQQALGQGPQFIFQYYEEEERQRGNFPDRFSGHQFPNYSSELNVNALLLGDSALYLCASSSLRVRERNEQFFGPGTRLTVL.

This clonotype was counted ten times or more. The gene calls are TRBV24-1 and TRBJ2-1; TRBD1 agrees at 8 bases. The CDR3 length is 15 residues. Germline CDR1 and CDR2: KGHDR and SFDVKD. The ends lost 0 bases at V and 9 bases at J; junction bases unmatched: 6. The CDR3 is CATSDLQGARAEQFF. The CDR3 DNA sequence: TGTGCCACCAGTGATTTGCAGGGGGCTCGAGCTGAGCAGTTCTTC.

Ten or more counts support this clonotype. The chain is built from TRBV29-1 and TRBJ2-2, with no clear D. There are 15 residues in the CDR3. Germline V gene sequence: CDR1 SQVTM, CDR2 ANQGSEA. The V end was cut by 6 bases, the J end by 0 bases, with 14 bases between. The CDR3 coding sequence is TGCAGCGTCATGCGCAGCCCCACGAACACCGGGGAGCTGTTTTTT. It codes for CSVMRSPTNTGELFF.

This clonotype was detected many times. The rearrangement uses TRBV28 and TRBJ2-3; 9 bases are shared with TRBD2. The germline V gene encodes CDR1 MDHEN and CDR2 SYDVKM. The V segment lost 4 bases and the J segment 1 base; nucleotides outside the gene matches: 6. The CDR3 loop spans 16 amino acids. The CDR3 sequence: CASSYSSGAGTDTQYF. CDR3 in DNA: TGTGCCAGCAGTTATTCTAGCGGGGCTGGCACAGATACGCAGTATTTT.

This clonotype was picked up many times. The chain carries TRBV3-1 and TRBJ2-6; D not certain. The germline V gene has CDR1 LGHDT and CDR2 YNNKEL (reference sequence). This CDR3 has 15 residues. V lost 6 bases to trimming and J lost 1 base, with 10 bases between them. CDR3 in DNA: TGTGCCAGCAGTCCCAACCCGTCTGGGGCCAACGTCCTGACTTTC. Its translation is CASSPNPSGANVLTF.

This clonotype was counted ten times or more. The chain couples TRBV12-3 or TRBV12-4 to TRBJ2-1; D gene unclear. The CDR3 length is 14 residues. V was trimmed by 5 bases and J by 1 base, leaving 9 bases between them. The CDR3 sequence: CASSRAGSYNEQFF. CDR3 nucleotides: TGTGCCAGCAGTAGAGCAGGTTCCTACAATGAGCAGTTCTTC.

This clonotype was counted a few times. The V gene is TRBV4-2, the J gene TRBJ1-4; D gene ambiguous. The germline gives CDR1 LGHNA, CDR2 YNFKEQ. Trimming removed 4 bases from V and 0 bases from J, with 12 bases in between. The CDR3 runs to 16 residues. The CDR3 here is CASSLNPDTTNEKLFF. DNA of the CDR3: TGTGCCAGCAGCCTTAACCCGGATACAACTAATGAAAAACTGTTTTTT.

This clonotype came up many times. The chain uses TRBV2 and TRBJ2-7; D remains ambiguous. CDR1 and CDR2 from the germline V gene are SNHLY and FYNNEI. Trimming shortened V by 6 bases and J by 4 bases, and 10 bases separated the two germline ends. This CDR3 is built from 12 residues. CDR3 residues: CASRTKPYEQYV. The CDR3 DNA reads TGTGCCAGCAGAACCAAGCCGTACGAGCAGTACGTC.

This clonotype was counted ten times or more. V is TRBV6-2 or TRBV6-3 and J is TRBJ2-7, with TRBD1 identical over 7 bases. The junction had 9 bases not matched to a gene; V was cut back by 3 bases and J by 4 bases. The CDR3 loop spans 15 amino acids. Germline V gene sequence: CDR1 MNHEY, CDR2 SVGEGT. The DNA of the CDR3 is TGTGCCAGCAGTTATGGTCGACAGGGCCCTTACGAGCAGTACTTC. Its protein is CASSYGRQGPYEQYF.

This clonotype was counted ten times or more. The CDR3 region is CSAAGTPYEQYF. The CDR3 DNA reads TGCAGTGCCGCCGGGACCCCCTACGAGCAGTACTTC. The chain links TRBV20-1 to TRBJ2-7, with D tentatively TRBD1 or TRBD2 (5 bases each). CDR1 is DFQATT and CDR2 is SNEGSKA in the germline V gene (reference sequence). The CDR3 length is 12 residues. The V end was cut by 6 bases, the J end by 2 bases, with 11 bases between.

This clonotype was counted ten times or more. The rearrangement links TRBV29-1 to TRBJ1-1, with a tentative D call TRBD1 (6 bases). Germline V gene data show CDR1 as SQVTM and CDR2 as ANQGSEA. The CDR3 extends over 11 amino acids. The ends were cut back, 6 bases at V and 6 bases at J, with 11 bases in the middle. The CDR3 DNA follows: TGCAGCGTAGCGACAGGATCTGAAGCTTTCTTT. Its protein is CSVATGSEAFF.

The sample holds many counts of this clonotype. This sequence joins TRBV7-2 and TRBJ2-7; D not certain. The CDR3 is 14 residues long. Deletions cut 8 bases from V and 1 base from J, with 15 bases between. CDR1 is SGHTA and CDR2 is FQGNSA in the germline V gene. In nucleotides, the CDR3 is TGTGCCAGCGCCGCAGCGCTGAGTTCCTACGAGCAGTACGTC. It yields the protein CASAAALSSYEQYV.

With respect to this clonotype: This sequence may be a read error, since a much larger clone differs from it by one base. V usage is TRBV7-3 and J usage is TRBJ2-2; perhaps TRBD2 as D (5 bases). Looked up from germline, CDR1 is SGHTA and CDR2 is FQGTGA. The CDR3 runs to 16 residues. CDR3 in DNA: TGTGCCAGCAGCTTAACGTTCAGCTCGAACACCGGGAAGCTGTTTTTT. Translated: CASSLTFSSNTGKLFF.